The 6 T cell receptor beta chains reported below all come from one sample, sequenced in a study of prognosis after radiotherapy for stage I lung cancer. From genomic DNA, TCR beta CDR3 was amplified by two-round multiplex PCR. Initially, in first-round PCR, primers specific to each TRBV and TRBJ gene were used. Each CDR3 protein is one row after TCRdb ran MiXCR on the multiplex PCR reads. The sample holds about 23,000 distinct CDR3 sequences, around 46% seen once. Sequenced material: PBMCs, taken before or after stereotactic body radiation therapy (not recorded which). The receptors shown here come from a donor of 50 years or more with non-small cell lung cancer.

As regards this clonotype: A read error may account for a junction end that differs from germline. The chain combines TRBV13 with TRBJ1-3, with D perhaps matching TRBD1 (5 bases). This CDR3 comprises 11 residues. CDR1 PRHDT and CDR2 FYEKMQ come from the germline V gene (reference sequence). In DNA form, the CDR3 reads TGTGCCAGCAGCGAAAGGGGCACCACATATTTT. Translated: CASSERGTTYF. The full variable domain, completed using reference TRBV13 and TRBJ1-3, is AAGVIQSPRHLIKEKRETATLKCYPIPRHDTVYWYQQGPGQDPQFLISFYEKMQSDKGSIPDRFSAQQFSDYHSELNMSSLELGDSALYFCASSERGTTYFGEGSWLTVV.

The gene calls are TRBV10-3 and TRBJ2-2, with TRBD2 as a possible D gene (6 bases). The CDR3 length is 16 residues. The germline CDR1 and CDR2 sequences are ENHRY and SYGVKD. The V and J ends lost 2 bases and 3 bases respectively, with 13 bases between them. The CDR3 DNA reads TGTGCCATCAGTGAGGGGTTTGGCGGGGACACCGGGGAGCTGTTTTTT. It codes for CAISEGFGGDTGELFF.

There are many counts of this clonotype. This chain uses TRBV20-1 with TRBJ2-7, with 9 nucleotides matching TRBD1. The ends lost 6 bases at V and 4 bases at J; junction bases unmatched: 7. Germline V gives CDR1 DFQATT, CDR2 SNEGSKA (reference sequence). CDR3 length: 13 residues. Here the CDR3 reads CSATGQGLYEQYF. CDR3 sequence (DNA): TGCAGTGCAACGGGACAGGGTTTGTACGAGCAGTACTTC.

At least ten counts were recorded for this clonotype. The genes are TRBV19 and TRBJ1-5, with D unclear. CDR3 size: 12 residues. Germline V gene data show CDR1 as LNHDA and CDR2 as SQIVND (reference sequence). The ends were cut back, 0 bases at V and 12 bases at J, with 9 bases in the middle. The CDR3 is CASSIEGRVQHF. The CDR3 nucleotides are TGTGCCAGTAGTATAGAAGGCCGGGTCCAGCATTTT.

About this clonotype: A far larger clone is off by one base, so a read error is likely. This rearrangement joins TRBV6-8 to TRBJ2-5; a possible D gene is TRBD2 (7 bases). V lost 9 bases to trimming and J lost 2 bases, with 22 bases between them. CDR3 length: 16 amino acids. The germline V gene has CDR1 MNHGY and CDR2 SAAAGT. CDR3 loop: CARSPLGGARQETQYF. In DNA, the CDR3 is TGTGCCAGAAGTCCCTTAGGGGGGGCGCGGCAAGAGACCCAGTACTTC.

V gene TRBV11-2 combines with J gene TRBJ2-3; D is ambiguous. V lost 4 bases to trimming and J lost 4 bases, with 15 bases between them. The germline V gene has CDR1 SGHAT and CDR2 FQNNGV. This CDR3 is 15 amino acids long. CDR3 loop: CASSSTNPLPDTQYF. CDR3 in DNA: TGTGCCAGCAGCTCTACGAATCCCCTCCCAGATACGCAGTATTTT.